This is a list of T cell receptor beta chains from one sample in a study of blood T cell repertoires in COVID-19. The repertoire was sequenced with immunoSEQ multiplex PCR; TCRdb's copy has only in-frame clones and lacks some. In the table there are about 89,000 clones, about 87% of which are singletons. Input material: peripheral blood. Every receptor here comes from a man aged 60 to 69 with acute or convalescent COVID-19. Both conserved end residues are part of each CDR3. A D gene is named only where the DNA matches it firmly. Rows may omit the clone size; those that give it use once, few, many or a size class.

NA	TRBV27	NA	TRBJ2-5	TGTGCCAGCAGTCCCAGAACAGGAATACAAGAGACCCAGTACTTC	CASSPRTGIQETQYF
once	TRBV19	TRBD1	TRBJ1-4	TGTGCCAGTAGTACCCATCCGGGACAGGGGGATGAAAAACTGTTTTTT	CASSTHPGQGDEKLFF
NA	TRBV6-1	NA	TRBJ1-2	TGTGCCAGCAGTGAATTCACAGGGTTTAACTATGGCTACACCTTC	CASSEFTGFNYGYTF
NA	TRBV10-1	NA	TRBJ2-7	TGCGCCAGCAGTGAATTAGCCCAGGGCGACGAGCAGTACTTC	CASSELAQGDEQYF
NA	TRBV29-1	NA	TRBJ2-5	TGCAGCGTTGAAGGCTCGGGTAGCGGCCAAGAGACCCAGTACTTC	CSVEGSGSGQETQYF
NA	TRBV3-1/TRBV3-2	NA	TRBJ2-1	TGTGCCAGCAGCCGGACTAGGGGGTCCTACAATGAGCAGTTCTTC	CASSRTRGSYNEQFF
NA	TRBV30	TRBD2	TRBJ2-2	TGTGCCTGGAGTGTCGATGGGGATCTAGCGGGAGGGCCTGCGGGAGCCGGGGAGCTGTTTTTT	CAWSVDGDLAGGPAGAGELFF
few	TRBV5-6	TRBD2	TRBJ2-7	TGTGCCAGCAGCTTTCCCGTAGCGGGGGGAACCTACGAGCAGTACTTC	CASSFPVAGGTYEQYF
few	TRBV4-2	NA	TRBJ1-6	TGTGCCAGCAGCCAAGATAAAATGGACTCTAATTCACCCCTCCACTTT	CASSQDKMDSNSPLHF
NA	TRBV6-5	NA	TRBJ2-7	TGTGCCAGCAGAGACAGACCCACCTACGAGCAGTACTTC	CASRDRPTYEQYF
once	TRBV4-1	NA	TRBJ2-7	TGCGCCAGCAGCCAAGTATGGCTAGCCCCCTACGAGCAGTACTTC	CASSQVWLAPYEQYF
once	TRBV11-3	NA	TRBJ2-2	TGTGCCAGCAGCCGGCAGGGGAGCACCGGGGAGCTGTTTTTT	CASSRQGSTGELFF
NA	TRBV6-5	NA	TRBJ2-5	TGTGCCAGCATGGATTTGGGGGGTACCCAAGAGACCCAGTACTTC	CASMDLGGTQETQYF
NA	TRBV27	NA	TRBJ2-7	TGTGCCAGCAGTTTATCTGTGGGGGCTAGGTACGAGCAGTACTTC	CASSLSVGARYEQYF
NA	TRBV6-2/TRBV6-3	TRBD1	TRBJ1-4	TGTGCCAGCAGCCAGGGGGACCGAAGGTTTTTT	CASSQGDRRFF
NA	TRBV2	NA	TRBJ2-7	TGTGCCAGTGAACCCGGGACTGGAGCCTACGAGCAGTACTTC	CASEPGTGAYEQYF
NA	TRBV11-2	NA	TRBJ1-2	TGTGCCAGCAGCTTAGAGAGTTATGGCTACACCTTC	CASSLESYGYTF
NA	TRBV29-1	TRBD2	TRBJ2-1	TGCAGCGTTGTTTTGGCGGCGGGGGGGGATGAGCAGTTCTTC	CSVVLAAGGDEQFF
NA	TRBV27	TRBD1	TRBJ1-5	TGTGCCAGCAGTAGGGACAGGGAGGGCAATCAGCCCCAGCATTTT	CASSRDREGNQPQHF
NA	TRBV11-1	TRBD2	TRBJ2-1	TGTGCCAGCAGACCTGGACTAGCGGATTACAATGAGCAGTTCTTC	CASRPGLADYNEQFF
NA	TRBV19	NA	TRBJ1-1	TGTGCCAGTAGCCAGGCGGACAGTGACACTGAAGCTTTCTTT	CASSQADSDTEAFF
NA	TRBV19	NA	TRBJ1-1	TGTGCCAGTAGTATATCTCTAACTGAAGCTTTCTTT	CASSISLTEAFF
NA	TRBV5-1	NA	TRBJ1-2	TGCGCCAGCAGCCGGGCCGGCGAGCCCGCGGGGGGCTACACCTTC	CASSRAGEPAGGYTF
NA	TRBV18	TRBD1	TRBJ2-7	TGTGCCAGCTCACCAATCTTCGGGACAGCAAACTACGAGCAGTACTTC	CASSPIFGTANYEQYF
NA	TRBV30	TRBD1	TRBJ1-2	TGTGCCTGGTACAGGGGGACCTATGGCTACACCTTC	CAWYRGTYGYTF
few	TRBV6-2/TRBV6-3	NA	TRBJ1-1	TGTGCCAGCAGTTACCAGGCAGACCTTGAAGCTTTCTTT	CASSYQADLEAFF
NA	TRBV11-1	NA	TRBJ2-5	TGTGCCAGCAGCTTTTCTCGGGAGACCCAGTACTTC	CASSFSRETQYF
NA	TRBV2	NA	TRBJ1-5	TGTGCCAGCACTCTCCCGGGAAGCAATCAGCCCCAGCATTTT	CASTLPGSNQPQHF
NA	TRBV5-1	TRBD1	TRBJ1-2	TGCGCCAGCAGCATTGACAGGGGGCTAGGCTACACCTTC	CASSIDRGLGYTF
NA	TRBV27	NA	TRBJ1-5	TGTGCCAGCAGTTCCCGGAGGGGGGGCGGTCAGCCCCAGCATTTT	CASSSRRGGGQPQHF
NA	TRBV5-1	NA	TRBJ2-7	TGCGCCAGCAGCTTGGACGGGCTAGCCAGTCGGTACGAGCAGTACTTC	CASSLDGLASRYEQYF
NA	TRBV7-2	NA	TRBJ2-2	TGTGCCAGCAGCTCCCCGGGACTGGCTAACACCGGGGAGCTGTTTTTT	CASSSPGLANTGELFF
NA	TRBV7-3	TRBD1	TRBJ2-3	TGTGCCAGCAGCCGGACAGGGGGCTCCACAGATACGCAGTATTTT	CASSRTGGSTDTQYF
NA	TRBV29-1	NA	TRBJ1-1	TGCAGCGTTGAACGGAGGGGCCTGGGCACTGAAGCTTTCTTT	CSVERRGLGTEAFF
NA	TRBV5-5	NA	TRBJ1-2	TGTGCCAGCAGCTTAGGAGAGCGTGGCTACACCTTC	CASSLGERGYTF
once	TRBV7-9	NA	TRBJ2-1	TGTGCCAGCAGCTTTCAGGGTGATGAGCAGTTCTTC	CASSFQGDEQFF
NA	TRBV6-2/TRBV6-3	TRBD2	TRBJ2-2	TGTGCCAGCAGCGATAGGACTAGCGGCACCGGGGAGCTGTTTTTT	CASSDRTSGTGELFF